The rows below give T cell receptor beta chains drawn from one sample of a study of identifying expanded T cells in peripheral blood. Method: immunoSEQ multiplex PCR; TCRdb's copy keeps in-frame clones and lacks some. Of more than 50,000 clones in the sample, about 85% are singletons; the top ten hold 15% to 20%. The sample was blood. Source of these receptors: a person aged 18-70 years in good health. The CDR3 runs from the conserved cysteine through the conserved F or W. D genes are given only for firm matches. Part of the rows lack a size; the others show once, few, many or a class for expanded clones.

D	J	size	V	DNA	CDR3
NA	TRBJ1-5	NA	TRBV29-1	TGCAGCGTTGAAGAAGAGGGCGGTGGCAATCAGCCCCAGCATTTT	CSVEEEGGGNQPQHF
NA	TRBJ1-1	NA	TRBV7-9	TGTGCCAGCAGCAAGGGGGCTGAAGCTTTCTTT	CASSKGAEAFF
TRBD1	TRBJ2-3	once	TRBV4-1	TGCGCCAGCAGCCAAGACCCAGGGGGCGCAGATACGCAGTATTTT	CASSQDPGGADTQYF
TRBD1	TRBJ2-6	NA	TRBV28	TGTGCCAGCAGTAGAAATGGGGGCAGGGGGCCGGCGGGGGCCAACGTCCTGACTTTC	CASSRNGGRGPAGANVLTF
NA	TRBJ1-6	few	TRBV23-1	TGCGCCAGCAGTCATCCCCTCGGGGGGGCGTCTTGGAATTCACCCCTCCACTTT	CASSHPLGGASWNSPLHF
NA	TRBJ2-7	NA	TRBV5-1	TGCGCCAGCAGCTTGGGAAGCGGTTGGGCCTACGAGCAGTACTTC	CASSLGSGWAYEQYF
NA	TRBJ2-6	NA	TRBV15	TGTGCCACCAGCAGTATATTGAGCTCTGGGGCCAACGTCCTGACTTTC	CATSSILSSGANVLTF
NA	TRBJ2-3	NA	TRBV11-2	TGTGCCAGCAGGCTCTTAGATACGCAGTATTTT	CASRLLDTQYF
TRBD1	TRBJ1-2	few	TRBV27	TGTGCCAGCAAGGAGACAGGGGGCTTAAACTATGGCTACACCTTC	CASKETGGLNYGYTF
TRBD1	TRBJ2-4	NA	TRBV2	TGTGCCAGCACCCTGACAGGGGGCGGGTCTCAGTACTTC	CASTLTGGGSQYF
TRBD2	TRBJ2-3	NA	TRBV30	TGTGCCTGGAGTGATGAACTAGCGGTTATCGATACGCAGTATTTT	CAWSDELAVIDTQYF
NA	TRBJ1-2	NA	TRBV6-5	TGTGCCAGCAGTGCTCGGGAGAACTATGGCTACACCTTC	CASSARENYGYTF
NA	TRBJ1-6	NA	TRBV4-1	TGCGCCAGCAGCCAAGAAGCAGGGCGCAGGGATTCACCCCTCCACTTT	CASSQEAGRRDSPLHF
NA	TRBJ1-1	NA	TRBV4-3	TGCGCCAGCAGCCAAGTTGTAGGTCTGCCGAACACTGAAGCTTTCTTT	CASSQVVGLPNTEAFF